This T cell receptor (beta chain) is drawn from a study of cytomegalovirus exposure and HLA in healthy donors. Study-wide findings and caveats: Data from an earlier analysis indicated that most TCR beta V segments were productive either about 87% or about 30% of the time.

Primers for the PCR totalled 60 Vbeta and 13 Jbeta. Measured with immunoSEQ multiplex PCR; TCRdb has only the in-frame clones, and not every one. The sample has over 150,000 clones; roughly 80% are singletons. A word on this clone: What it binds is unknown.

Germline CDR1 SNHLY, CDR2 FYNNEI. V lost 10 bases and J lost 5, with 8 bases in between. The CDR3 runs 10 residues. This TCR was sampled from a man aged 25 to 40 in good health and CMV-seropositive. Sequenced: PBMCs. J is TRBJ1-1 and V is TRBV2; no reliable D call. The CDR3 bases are TGTGCCAACACGGGGACTGAAGCTTTCTTT. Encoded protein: CANTGTEAFF.